These 3 T cell receptor beta chains were sequenced from one sample in a study of cytomegalovirus exposure and HLA in healthy donors. Primers included in the PCR were 60 Vbeta and 13 Jbeta primers. TCRdb's copy holds only in-frame clones and misses some; the assay was immunoSEQ multiplex PCR. Among about 67,000 clones listed, just under 80% were seen once. Sequencing input: PBMCs. The receptors stem from a man aged 35 to 55 in good health and CMV-seronegative.

The genes are TRBV27 and TRBJ1-5, with D perhaps matching TRBD1 (6 bases). CDR1 and CDR2 (germline): MNHEY, SMNVEV (reference sequence). The CDR3 sequence is 15 residues long. Trimming cost V 6 bases and J 0 bases, with 12 bases left between them. In DNA form, the CDR3 reads TGTGCCAGCAGCCAGACAGGATATAGCAATCAGCCCCAGCATTTT. This translates into CASSQTGYSNQPQHF.

Notes on this clone: The sample carries other DNA sequences with the same CDR3. J is TRBJ2-7 and V is TRBV20-1; D gene unclear. V shed 0 bases and J shed 3 bases, with 3 bases lying between them. Germline V gives CDR1 DFQATT, CDR2 SNEGSKA (reference sequence). The CDR3 extends over 11 amino acids. The CDR3 reads CSARDNYEQYF. CDR3 nucleotide sequence: TGCAGTGCTAGAGACAACTACGAGCAGTACTTC.

The chain recombines TRBV21-1 with TRBJ2-3; the table's D call of TRBD1 was not tested on the DNA. TRBV21-1 is given as a pseudogene. The CDR3 spans 18 residues. CDR3 region: CASSKASLSRQATDTQYF. CDR3 nucleotides: TGTGCCAGCAGCAAAGCTTCCTTATCGAGACAGGCCACAGATACGCAGTATTTT.